The rows below give T cell receptor beta chains drawn from one sample of a study of T cell responses to AZD1222 COVID-19 vaccine. Some clones are missing from TCRdb's copy, which holds only in-frame ones; the method was immunoSEQ multiplex PCR. The sample holds tens of thousands of clones; 80% to 90% are singletons and the top ten take 5.4%. The source was peripheral blood, collected on day 0 of AZD1222 vaccination. These receptors originate from an adult in good health. Each CDR3 is given with its conserved first and last residue. The D gene is left open where the match is weak. The size field is filled for only some rows; it gives once, few, many or a size class.

14,few,TRBD2,TRBV5-6,TRBJ2-7,CASSFTSGVGEQYF,TGTGCCAGCAGCTTCACTAGCGGCGTTGGCGAGCAGTACTTC
15,NA,NA,TRBV5-1,TRBJ1-3,CASSPSQISGNTIYF,TGCGCCAGCAGCCCCTCCCAGATCTCTGGAAACACCATATATTTT
14,NA,NA,TRBV2,TRBJ1-1,CASSVGRKNTEAFF,TGTGCCAGCAGTGTTGGACGCAAGAACACTGAAGCTTTCTTT
13,NA,NA,TRBV7-2,TRBJ1-2,CASKDRTNYGYTF,TGTGCCAGCAAGGACAGAACTAACTATGGCTACACCTTC
15,NA,NA,TRBV7-3,TRBJ2-1,CASSLEGDYYNEQFF,TGTGCCAGCAGCTTAGAAGGGGATTATTACAATGAGCAGTTCTTC
16,NA,TRBD1,TRBV3-1/TRBV3-2,TRBJ1-2,CASSLLPGQGDGGYTF,TGTGCCAGCAGCCTCTTACCGGGACAGGGGGACGGTGGCTACACCTTC
16,NA,TRBD1,TRBV9,TRBJ2-7,CASSTRDSQSTYEQYF,TGTGCCAGCAGCACCAGGGACAGCCAAAGCACCTACGAGCAGTACTTC
14,few,NA,TRBV19,TRBJ1-3,CASTKGGSGNTIYF,TGTGCCAGTACCAAGGGAGGGTCTGGAAACACCATATATTTT
12,few,NA,TRBV30,TRBJ2-2,CAWSKGAVELFF,TGTGCCTGGAGTAAAGGGGCAGTGGAGCTGTTTTTT
14,NA,NA,TRBV5-4,TRBJ1-5,CASSFNSGNQPQHF,TGTGCCAGCAGCTTTAACTCGGGGAATCAGCCCCAGCATTTT
14,NA,NA,TRBV9,TRBJ1-3,CASSVGRGGNTIYF,TGTGCCAGCAGCGTGGGCAGGGGAGGAAACACCATATATTTT
13,few,NA,TRBV9,TRBJ2-7,CASSVDQSYEQYF,TGTGCCAGCAGCGTTGACCAGTCCTACGAGCAGTACTTC
12,NA,NA,TRBV11-2,TRBJ2-1,CASSFDIGEQFF,TGTGCCAGCAGCTTTGACATCGGTGAGCAGTTCTTC